The sequence of this T cell receptor (beta chain) was determined in a study of high-grade serous ovarian cancer treatment subgroups. Worth noting for this clone: Its antigen is unknown.

Method: immunoSEQ multiplex PCR; TCRdb's copy keeps in-frame clones and lacks some. Of 9,500 to 15,000 clones in the sample, around 90% are singletons; the top ten hold approximately 2.9%. Overall study results and limits: These tumor repertoires lack spatial information from bulk sequencing.

Tumor samples were obtained before definitive surgery or chemotherapy. Source material: tumor tissue. The receptor was derived from a human donor with high-grade serous ovarian cancer.

Written as DNA, the CDR3 is TGTGCCAGCAGCCGGACAGTACCCATATATTTT. This translates into CASSRTVPIYF. The gene calls are TRBV28 and TRBJ1-3; possible D gene TRBD1, 6 bases. The germline V gene encodes CDR1 MDHEN and CDR2 SYDVKM. With 6 bases removed from V and 11 bases from J, the gap between germline ends came to 11 bases. CDR3 length: 11 amino acids.